Listed here are 30 T cell receptor beta chains from one sample, sequenced in a study of coeliac disease (dated by TCRdb to between 2021 and 2023). The library relied on the immunoSEQ multiplex PCR assay. Held by TCRdb, this immuneACCESS table contains in-frame sequences only and omits some clones. Under half of the omission traces to an unresolved V gene where checked; the cause of the rest is unknown. For this sample the table gives several thousand clones, of which roughly 72% were detected only once. The top ten clonotypes cover under 8% of the sample. The sequenced sample consisted of lymphocytes from the gut lamina propria. This specimen's cell subset or site label, per the study, means: lamina propria cell (LPC) fraction of small intestinal biopsy. These receptors all stem from a man between 18 and 35 years old with celiac disease on a gluten-free diet.

Only a few counts were recorded for this clone. The chain employs TRBV5-1 and TRBJ1-5; D perhaps matches TRBD1 (5 bases). The germline CDR1 and CDR2 sequences are SGHRS and YFSETQ. The V end lost 3 bases, the J end lost 5 bases, and 9 bases lay between the germline ends. This CDR3 spans 13 amino acids. The CDR3 coding sequence is TGCGCCAGCAGCTACGGAGGGGATCAGCCCCAGCATTTT. Translating it yields CASSYGGDQPQHF.

The genes are TRBV7-9 and TRBJ2-5, with TRBD2 as a possible D gene (5 bases). Germline CDR1 reads SEHNR; CDR2 reads FQNEAQ (reference sequence). The CDR3 loop spans 17 amino acids. Trimming left V 4 bases short and J 2 bases short, with 20 bases between. CDR3 region: CASSSPGIHRRQETQYF. The CDR3 region has the DNA TGTGCCAGCAGCTCCCCGGGGATCCACCGAAGACAAGAGACCCAGTACTTC.

This chain uses TRBV7-9 with TRBJ2-1; perhaps TRBD1 as D (5 bases). V lost 4 bases, J lost 3 bases, and 16 bases lay in between. CDR1 is SEHNR, CDR2 FQNEAQ, per germline (reference sequence). The CDR3 is 16 amino acids. The CDR3 sequence is CASSSRASDSYNEQFF. CDR3 in DNA: TGTGCCAGCAGCTCCCGCGCCTCTGACAGCTACAATGAGCAGTTCTTC.

CDR3 coding DNA: TGTGCCAGCAGCCCCCAGTCCCCACAAGCGGGCGAAAAACTGTTTTTT. This encodes CASSPQSPQAGEKLFF. V is TRBV4-2 and J is TRBJ1-4; D unclear. The CDR3 runs to 16 residues. V shed 4 bases and J shed 8 bases, with 20 bases lying between them. From germline, CDR1 is LGHNA and CDR2 YNFKEQ.

In nucleotides, the CDR3 is TGTGCCAGCAGAATGTTCGGCGGGAGAGACACCGGGGAGCTGTTTTTT. Translated: CASRMFGGRDTGELFF. V gene TRBV28 combines with J gene TRBJ2-2, with 7 bases fitting TRBD2. CDR3 length: 16 amino acids. CDR1 and CDR2 from the germline V gene are MDHEN and SYDVKM. V lost 6 bases to trimming and J lost 3 bases; unmatched junction nucleotides: 10.

The chain links TRBV7-3 to TRBJ2-2; 11 bases fit TRBD2. The ends lost 5 bases at V and 5 bases at J; junction bases unmatched: 7. From germline, CDR1 is SGHTA and CDR2 FQGTGA. The CDR3 loop spans 16 amino acids. The CDR3, as DNA: TGTGCCAGCAGCCTTAGCGGGGGGGCCGGGACCGGGGAGCTGTTTTTT. It specifies CASSLSGGAGTGELFF.

The chain couples TRBV7-9 to TRBJ1-2, with 8 positions matching TRBD1. Germline V gene lookup returns CDR1 SEHNR and CDR2 FQNEAQ (reference sequence). This CDR3 is 15 amino acids long. V lost 5 bases to trimming and J lost 8 bases; unmatched junction nucleotides: 13. The CDR3 loop reads CASSIDRGNLNGYTF. CDR3 in DNA: TGTGCCAGCAGCATCGACAGGGGAAATTTAAACGGCTACACCTTC.

The J gene is TRBJ1-1, the V gene TRBV6-5, with no clear D. Germline CDR1 is MNHEY and CDR2 is SVGAGI. There are 13 residues in the CDR3. V lost 5 bases and J lost 0, with 7 bases in between. CDR3 DNA: TGTGCCAGCAGTCGTTTAATGAACACTGAAGCTTTCTTT. This gives the protein CASSRLMNTEAFF.

This clone has just one count. This rearrangement joins TRBV7-2 to TRBJ2-1; 13 positions agree with TRBD2. Germline assignment: CDR1 SGHTA and CDR2 FQGNSA. V was pared by 3 bases and J by 5 bases, with 7 bases of the junction left unmatched. CDR3 length: 17 residues. CDR3 protein: CASSFRTSGGPNNEQFF. For the CDR3, the DNA is TGTGCCAGCAGCTTCCGGACTAGCGGGGGACCCAACAATGAGCAGTTCTTC.

The chain employs TRBV28 and TRBJ1-5; D is possibly TRBD1 (6 bases). Germline loops: CDR1 MDHEN, CDR2 SYDVKM. Trimming took 6 bases from V and 3 from J, leaving 15 bases between them. The CDR3 is 15 residues long. The CDR3 loop is CASRYQGSNNQPQHF. CDR3 DNA: TGTGCCAGCAGATACCAGGGGAGTAACAATCAGCCCCAGCATTTT.

The rearrangement joins TRBV4-1 to TRBJ1-3; TRBD1 aligns across 8 bases. CDR1 is MGHRA and CDR2 is YSYEKL in the germline V gene. With V trimmed by 1 base and J by 2 bases, 4 bases remained unmatched. CDR3 length equals 16 residues. CDR3 sequence (DNA): TGCGCCAGCAGCCAAGGACAGGGGACCACTGGAAACACCATATATTTT. Its protein product is CASSQGQGTTGNTIYF.

The rearrangement links TRBV19 to TRBJ1-2; D is ambiguous. Trimming took 3 bases from V and 7 from J, leaving 15 bases between them. Germline V CDR1 and CDR2: LNHDA, SQIVND (reference sequence). The CDR3 loop spans 14 amino acids. CDR3 amino acids: CASSIPSRVGGYTF. In nucleotides, the CDR3 is TGTGCCAGTAGTATCCCTAGCCGTGTGGGTGGCTACACCTTC. Full variable domain (rest looked up from reference TRBV19 and TRBJ1-2): DGGITQSPKYLFRKEGQNVTLSCEQNLNHDAMYWYRQDPGQGLRLIYYSQIVNDFQKGDIAEGYSVSREKKESFPLTVTSAQKNPTAFYLCASSIPSRVGGYTFGSGTRLTVV.

The chain employs TRBV5-1 and TRBJ1-3, with 10 positions matching TRBD1. The CDR3 spans 15 residues. J gave up 2 bases and V 5 bases, and 4 bases lay outside the gene matches. Germline lookup yields CDR1 SGHRS and CDR2 YFSETQ. The DNA for the CDR3 is TGCGCCAGCAGTCATGACAGGGGGCCTGGAAACACCATATATTTT. It is translated as CASSHDRGPGNTIYF.

This clone came up once. The chain links TRBV19 to TRBJ1-4; TRBD1 might be the D (5 bases). Trimming removed 6 bases from V and 8 bases from J, with 19 bases in between. Germline CDR1 and CDR2: LNHDA and SQIVND (reference sequence). CDR3 length: 15 residues. CDR3 bases: TGTGCCAGTAGGAAACAACAGGTCTCAGGGGAAAAACTGTTTTTT. Translating gives CASRKQQVSGEKLFF.

The rearrangement joins TRBV11-2 to TRBJ2-5, with D possibly matching TRBD1 (6 bases). V lost 5 bases and J lost 2, with 15 bases in between. CDR3 length: 15 amino acids. Germline lookup yields CDR1 SGHAT and CDR2 FQNNGV. CDR3 region: CASSPQGQRQETQYF. The CDR3 DNA is TGTGCCAGCAGCCCCCAAGGACAGAGACAAGAGACCCAGTACTTC.

The chain combines TRBV6-5 with TRBJ2-7, with 9 bases that match TRBD2. The V gene end was trimmed by 2 bases and the J gene end by 7 bases; junction bases not matched to a gene: 6. The CDR3 has 14 amino acids. In germline, CDR1 is MNHEY, CDR2 SVGAGI. The CDR3 DNA sequence: TGTGCCAGCAGTTACGGCGGGGGGGCTGGGGAGCAGTACTTC. Translating it yields CASSYGGGAGEQYF.

This chain joins TRBV7-4 and TRBJ2-7, with 7 bases identical to TRBD1. The V segment lost 1 base and the J segment 4 bases; nucleotides outside the gene matches: 4. Germline V gene sequence: CDR1 SGHVT, CDR2 SQSDAQ. The CDR3 runs 14 residues. DNA of the CDR3: TGTGCCAGCAGCTTAGGCGTCAGGGGGTACGAGCAGTACTTC. It yields the protein CASSLGVRGYEQYF.

This chain connects TRBV12-5 to TRBJ2-5; 12 bases fit TRBD2. Germline CDR1 LGHNT, CDR2 FRNRAP. This CDR3 has 18 residues. The V gene end was trimmed by 1 base and the J gene end by 3 bases; junction bases not matched to a gene: 9. The DNA for the CDR3 is TGTGCTAGTGGTTTGGCAGAACCCGGACTAGCGGGGAAAGAGACCCAGTACTTC. It encodes CASGLAEPGLAGKETQYF.

CDR3 nucleotides: TGCGCCAGCAGCCAATCCCCGGGACTAGGACCCGAGCAGTACTTC. Translation gives CASSQSPGLGPEQYF. The rearrangement joins TRBV4-1 to TRBJ2-7; 8 positions agree with TRBD2. The CDR3 spans 15 residues. The J segment lost 6 bases and the V segment lost 2 bases, leaving 9 bases of the junction unmatched. Germline CDR1 is MGHRA and CDR2 is YSYEKL.

This clone occurred once. The chain employs TRBV6-1 and TRBJ1-6, with D possibly TRBD1 on 5 matching bases. The CDR3 runs 12 residues. CDR1 is MNHNS and CDR2 is SASEGT in the germline V gene. V dropped 6 bases and J dropped 8 bases, with 8 bases sitting between them. CDR3 bases: TGTGCCAGCAGACAGGTAGATTCACCCCTCCACTTT. Protein product: CASRQVDSPLHF.

The chain carries TRBV7-2 and TRBJ2-3; weak D call: TRBD2 (8 bases). The CDR3 consists of 16 residues. Trimming shortened V by 5 bases and J by 9 bases, and 24 bases separated the two germline ends. Germline CDR1 is SGHTA and CDR2 is FQGNSA. The CDR3 coding sequence is TGTGCCAGCAGCCCACAGGGGCGGGGGGCCATAGAGACGCAGTATTTT. Translating gives CASSPQGRGAIETQYF.

The V gene is TRBV11-1, the J gene TRBJ2-1, with D tentatively TRBD2 (6 bases). CDR1 and CDR2 from the germline V gene are SGHAT and FQDESV (reference sequence). The CDR3 totals 13 residues. Trimming shortened V by 6 bases and J by 4 bases, and 10 bases separated the two germline ends. The CDR3, as DNA: TGTGCCAGCAGTGGCGGGGATTACAATGAGCAGTTCTTC. Its protein product is CASSGGDYNEQFF.

The J gene is TRBJ2-5, the V gene TRBV4-3; 11 nucleotides line up with TRBD2. Gene TRBJ2-7 matches the end of the DNA better, so the J call may be wrong. This CDR3 is 17 amino acids long. Germline CDR1 is LGHNA and CDR2 is YSLEER. The CDR3 here is CASSQEEDSGGAYEQYF. CDR3 DNA: TGCGCCAGCAGCCAAGAGGAAGATAGCGGGGGGGCTTACGAGCAGTACTTC.

Points on this clone: The germline gene is not matched at one end of the junction; a read error may be the cause. This sequence joins TRBV7-3 and TRBJ2-3; no definite D call. Per the germline V gene, CDR1 is SGHTA and CDR2 is FQGTGA. This CDR3 region has 11 residues. CDR3 protein: CASSLTNKQYF. CDR3 sequence (DNA): TGTGCCAGCAGCCTAACAAACAAGCAGTATTTT.

This clone was recorded once. The J gene is TRBJ2-2, the V gene TRBV7-3; tentatively, D is TRBD1 (7 bases). V lost 2 bases, J lost 6 bases, and 22 bases lay in between. Germline loops: CDR1 SGHTA, CDR2 FQGTGA. The CDR3 covers 18 residues. This CDR3 reads CASSLREKGAAGSGELFF. The CDR3 nucleotides are TGTGCCAGCAGCTTACGGGAGAAGGGGGCGGCTGGCTCCGGGGAGCTGTTTTTT.

The gene calls are TRBV29-1 and TRBJ1-6, with D perhaps TRBD1 (6 bases). CDR3 size: 15 residues. V was shortened by 0 bases and J by 8 bases, with 14 bases between the two germline ends. Germline CDR1 is SQVTM and CDR2 is ANQGSEA. The CDR3 sequence is CSVEDGGHGHSPLHF. In nucleotides, the CDR3 is TGCAGCGTTGAAGATGGGGGACATGGGCATTCACCCCTCCACTTT.

The chain joins TRBV6-5 to TRBJ1-2; D gene ambiguous. V was clipped by 4 bases and J by 8 bases, with 14 bases between them. The CDR3 consists of 13 residues. CDR1 is MNHEY and CDR2 is SVGAGI in the germline V gene. CDR3: CASSSGLSGGYTF. For the CDR3, the DNA is TGTGCCAGCAGTTCCGGACTATCGGGAGGCTACACCTTC.

This clone showed up just a few times. In nucleotides, the CDR3 is TGTGCCAGCAGGGACAGGGATAGCAATCAGCCCCAGCATTTT. Encoded protein: CASRDRDSNQPQHF. V gene TRBV6-5 combines with J gene TRBJ1-5; 8 bases align to TRBD1. V lost 6 bases to trimming and J lost 0 bases; unmatched junction nucleotides: 1. The CDR3 sequence is 14 residues long. Germline CDR1 is MNHEY and CDR2 is SVGAGI.

The J gene is TRBJ2-7, the V gene TRBV7-2; TRBD1 aligns across 11 bases. From germline, CDR1 is SGHTA and CDR2 FQGNSA. The CDR3 contains 14 residues. The V and J ends lost 5 bases and 4 bases, in that order; junction bases with no gene match: 4. In DNA, the CDR3 is TGTGCCAGCAGCGGACGGGACAGGGGGTACGAGCAGTACTTC. Translation: CASSGRDRGYEQYF.

The V and J genes are TRBV28 and TRBJ1-4; TRBD1 matches at 7 bases. V lost 2 bases and J lost 0; bases outside the gene matches: 6. Germline values: CDR1 MDHEN, CDR2 SYDVKM. The CDR3 totals 17 residues. CDR3 DNA: TGTGCCAGCAGTTTAATCGGTGGACAGGCAACTAATGAAAAACTGTTTTTT. Protein product: CASSLIGGQATNEKLFF.